The rows below give T cell receptor beta chains drawn from one sample of a study of blood T cell repertoires in COVID-19. The assay was immunoSEQ multiplex PCR, and TCRdb's table has in-frame clones only and misses some. This sample has about 150,000 clones, with roughly 90% found just once. The source material was peripheral blood. Receptors originate from a woman aged 45-60 years with acute or convalescent COVID-19. CDR3s include the opening cysteine and the closing phenylalanine or tryptophan. A D gene is named only where the DNA matches it firmly. The size entry is marked missing in some rows and otherwise reads once, few, many or a size class.

-,TRBV7-6,15,-,TRBJ1-4,TGTGCCAGCAGCTCTCGGGGAGGGACTAATGAAAAACTGTTTTTT,CASSSRGGTNEKLFF
TRBD2,TRBV7-3,15,once,TRBJ2-3,TGTGCCAGCAGCTATAGCGGGGGAAGCACAGATACGCAGTATTTT,CASSYSGGSTDTQYF
-,TRBV29-1,14,once,TRBJ2-7,TGCAGCGTTGTTCGCCAGGGGATTGTGTTGGAGCAGTACTTC,CSVVRQGIVLEQYF
-,TRBV7-3,16,-,TRBJ2-7,TGTGCCAGCAGCTTAAATGGGCAGGGTCCGCCGCCGGTGCAGTACTTC,CASSLNGQGPPPVQYF
TRBD1,TRBV11-2,15,-,TRBJ1-5,TGTGCCAGCAGCAGGGACAGGGGCGGCAATCAGCCCCAGCATTTT,CASSRDRGGNQPQHF
-,TRBV6-5,14,-,TRBJ1-3,TGTGCCAGCAGAGACAGCCTCTCTGGAAACACCATATATTTT,CASRDSLSGNTIYF
-,TRBV24-1,15,-,TRBJ2-2,TGTGCCACCAGTGCTTGGCAGGGTCAAACCGGGGAGCTGTTTTTT,CATSAWQGQTGELFF
TRBD1,TRBV24-1,16,once,TRBJ2-2,TGTGCCACCAGCTTCGGACAGGGGGATTACACCGGGGAGCTGTTTTTT,CATSFGQGDYTGELFF
-,TRBV7-9,14,once,TRBJ1-2,TGTGCCAGCAGCTTACAACAAAATAACTATGGCTACACCTTC,CASSLQQNNYGYTF
-,TRBV3-1/TRBV3-2,14,-,TRBJ1-2,TGTGCCAGCAGCCAAGATCAGGGATACTATGGCTACACCTTC,CASSQDQGYYGYTF
-,TRBV7-6,16,once,TRBJ2-3,TGTGCCAGCAGCTGGGGGGGAGGGGGAGTCGCAGATACGCAGTATTTT,CASSWGGGGVADTQYF
-,TRBV7-3,12,-,TRBJ1-2,TGTGCCAGCAGCTCATATTCGAGGGGCTACACCTTC,CASSSYSRGYTF
-,TRBV18,12,once,TRBJ2-3,TGTGCCAGCTCACCTGGCAGAGATACGCAGTATTTT,CASSPGRDTQYF
TRBD2,TRBV2,12,-,TRBJ2-5,TGTGCCAGCAGTGGGGGGGGAGAGACCCAGTACTTC,CASSGGGETQYF
-,TRBV7-2,15,-,TRBJ1-4,TGTGCCAGCAGCTTAGCGCGGAATAGGAATGAAAAACTGTTTTTT,CASSLARNRNEKLFF
-,TRBV7-3,13,few,TRBJ1-1,TGTGCCAGCAGCTTAACAAGCGTGACTGAAGCTTTCTTT,CASSLTSVTEAFF
-,TRBV28,13,-,TRBJ1-4,TGTGCCGTGGAAGGGAGGGGGAATGAAAAACTGTTTTTT,CAVEGRGNEKLFF
TRBD1,TRBV6-1,14,-,TRBJ1-1,TGTGCCAGCAGTGAGGACAGGCTGGTGGGTGAAGCTTTCTTT,CASSEDRLVGEAFF
-,TRBV7-3,14,-,TRBJ1-5,TGTGCCAGCAGCTTAACAGGAGACAATCAGCCCCAGCATTTT,CASSLTGDNQPQHF
-,TRBV15,13,-,TRBJ2-1,TGTGCCACCAGCACATTGGAGTTTGATGAGCAGTTCTTC,CATSTLEFDEQFF
-,TRBV6-5,12,few,TRBJ1-6,TGTGCCAGCCAGGGCTATAATTCACCCCTCCACTTT,CASQGYNSPLHF
-,TRBV6-1,15,-,TRBJ2-1,TGTGCCAGCAGTGAAGTAGCCTTGTCCTCCAATGAGCAGTTCTTC,CASSEVALSSNEQFF
TRBD2,TRBV9,15,once,TRBJ2-7,TGTGCCAGCAGCGGGAGCGGGGGGCTTTCCTACGAGCAGTACTTC,CASSGSGGLSYEQYF
-,TRBV5-5,17,-,TRBJ1-2,TGTGCCAGCAGCTTGGATCAGGGCAGCCCATATAACTATGGCTACACCTTC,CASSLDQGSPYNYGYTF
TRBD2,TRBV6-5,15,-,TRBJ2-1,TGTGCCAGCAGTCCGACTAGCGGGGGGGCCAATGAGCAGTTCTTC,CASSPTSGGANEQFF
-,TRBV7-9,15,-,TRBJ1-1,TGTGCCAGCAGCACGAGTAGCGGGGGTTTAACTGAAGCTTTCTTT,CASSTSSGGLTEAFF
TRBD1,TRBV28,15,few,TRBJ2-7,TGTGCCAGCAGTTCTGGACAGGGACAGCAGTACGAGCAGTACTTC,CASSSGQGQQYEQYF
-,TRBV4-1,13,few,TRBJ2-7,TGCGCCAGCAGCCAAGGGGGCGGGAACGAGCAGTACTTC,CASSQGGGNEQYF
-,TRBV7-3,15,-,TRBJ1-6,TGTGCCAGCAGCCAACTAGGAGGAGGGGATTCACCCCTCCACTTT,CASSQLGGGDSPLHF
TRBD1,TRBV24-1,16,-,TRBJ2-7,TGTGCCACCAGTGATTTCACCGGGACAGGGGCCTACGAGCAGTACTTC,CATSDFTGTGAYEQYF
-,TRBV29-1,11,many,TRBJ1-2,TGCAGCGTTGGAAACGGGGAGGGCTACACCTTC,CSVGNGEGYTF
TRBD2,TRBV7-2,14,-,TRBJ2-7,TGTGCCAGCAGCTTTAGCGGGGGGTTACCCGAGCAGTACTTC,CASSFSGGLPEQYF
-,TRBV5-5,14,once,TRBJ1-1,TGTGCCAGCAGCTTGGGGACTTTGGACACTGAAGCTTTCTTT,CASSLGTLDTEAFF
-,TRBV9,13,once,TRBJ2-1,TGTGCCAGCAGCGTAGATGAGGGCAATGAGCAGTTCTTC,CASSVDEGNEQFF
TRBD1,TRBV19,15,few,TRBJ2-5,TGTGCCAGTAGTAAACCCGGGACAGGGAAAGAGACCCAGTACTTC,CASSKPGTGKETQYF
TRBD1,TRBV6-5,14,-,TRBJ1-1,TGTGCCAGCAGAAAACAGGGGGCTTACACTGAAGCTTTCTTT,CASRKQGAYTEAFF
TRBD1,TRBV9,15,-,TRBJ1-1,TGTGCCAGCAGCTCTCACAGGGGCATGAACACTGAAGCTTTCTTT,CASSSHRGMNTEAFF
-,TRBV2,16,-,TRBJ1-3,TGTGCCAGCAGTGAGAGGAGAGCTAACTCTGGAAACACCATATATTTT,CASSERRANSGNTIYF
-,TRBV7-3,16,-,TRBJ2-2,TGTGCCAGCAGCCCCTTTACTAGTGTGGCCACCGGGGAGCTGTTTTTT,CASSPFTSVATGELFF
-,TRBV19,14,-,TRBJ2-2,TGTGCCAGTAGGACCCAGGGGAACACCGGGGAGCTGTTTTTT,CASRTQGNTGELFF
-,TRBV3-1/TRBV3-2,12,-,TRBJ2-1,TGTGCCAGCAGCCCAATGGAGAATGAGCAGTTCTTC,CASSPMENEQFF